This T cell receptor (beta chain) was recovered during a study of immune evolution from preneoplasia to lung adenocarcinoma. Study-level findings and limits: Later-stage lesions appeared to have more T cells, more diversity, less clonality.

Nucleic acids came from premalignant or tumor cells enriched by macro-dissection. About this clone: Its antigen is not identified.

Here immunoSEQ multiplex PCR was the method, and the copy in TCRdb shows in-frame clones only, minus some. This sample has 10,000 to 12,000 clones, with approximately 80% found just once. The germline gives CDR1 SGHRS, CDR2 YFSETQ. V was cut by 0 bases and J by 3 bases, with 9 bases left in between. The CDR3 has 14 amino acids. The TCR originated in a person aged 70 to 85 with lung adenocarcinoma. The sequencing sample was made of FFPE minimally invasive lung adenocarcinoma tissue. The V gene is TRBV5-1, the J gene TRBJ1-1; no definite D call. The CDR3 spells CASSLAGGYTEAFF. For the CDR3, the DNA is TGCGCCAGCAGCTTGGCCGGTGGGTACACTGAAGCTTTCTTT.